The text below deals with one T cell receptor beta chain. Its antigen is unknown. No per-base quality is available; no much larger clone lies one base away. This specimen comes from a study of T cell changes during pregnancy in multiple sclerosis (dated by TCRdb to between 2018 and 2021). About the study as a whole: The study examined how the T cell repertoire changed over the course of pregnancy in women with multiple sclerosis.

Libraries were prepared through the immunoSEQ multiplex PCR assay. Imported from immuneACCESS, the table was reduced by TCRdb to in-frame sequences with V and J called. These copies leave out some clones; in studies compared against another copy, an unresolved V gene accounts for under half, and the cause of the remainder is not known. The sample table contains tens of thousands of clones; only one count was recorded for around 92% of them. Around 1.5% of the sample comes from the top ten. Trimming costs V 6 bases and J 7 bases, and their ends lie 18 bases apart. Taken from the germline V gene, the CDR1 and CDR2 loops are MGHRA and YSYEKL. The CDR3 holds 15 amino acids from the cysteine to the phenylalanine. Left in the record is the CDR3 DNA by itself, 45 bases read in frame from the first base.

The clonotype was recovered from a female donor in good health, enrolled as a control in a pregnancy study. This material consisted of peripheral blood, taken in the second trimester of pregnancy. This chain is built from TRBV4-1 and TRBJ2-2; too little of a D gene remains to name it. The DNA sequence is given as TGCGCCAGCAGAATCGGAGAAGGCTCGGGCGGGGAGCTGTTTTTT. It codes for CASRIGEGSGGELFF.